This TCR beta chain was captured by sequencing in a study of shared clonotypes between healthy human individuals. Unmatched junction bases numbered 4, after V lost 5 bases and J lost 5 bases. Looked up from germline, CDR1 is MNHEY and CDR2 is SVGAGI. The CDR3 has 15 amino acids. Generated by immunoSEQ multiplex PCR, the TCRdb table keeps only in-frame clones and is missing some. The table shows approximately 88,000 clones, with 68% occurring only once. The sample comprised memory CD8+ T cells sorted from blood. As for subset: CD45RO+ cells pooled with CCR7-negative TemRA cells. The sequence was obtained from a man younger than 45 in good health. J is TRBJ2-1 and V is TRBV6-5; TRBD2 agrees at 12 bases. The CDR3 is CASSRLAGADNEQFF. CDR3 nucleotide sequence: TGTGCCAGCAGTCGACTAGCGGGGGCGGACAATGAGCAGTTCTTC.